Listed below are T cell receptor beta chains from one sample, sequenced in a study of T cell responses to AZD1222 COVID-19 vaccine. Sequenced by immunoSEQ multiplex PCR; TCRdb stores in-frame clones only, minus some. The data contain over 150,000 clones, roughly nine tenths of them singletons. The sequencing here drew on peripheral blood, taken on day 0 of AZD1222 vaccination. These receptors were obtained from an adult in good health. Both conserved end residues are trimmed from each CDR3. The order of the fields is CDR3 protein, J gene, CDR3 length, V gene, D gene. The D gene is left open where the match is weak.

ASSFPGQGPLEWY TRBJ2-7 13 TRBV6-5 TRBD1
ASSRLAGETGELF TRBJ2-2 13 TRBV19 TRBD2
ASSFSKGQENTEAF TRBJ1-1 14 TRBV4-2 TRBD1
ASSKLAASAYNEQF TRBJ2-1 14 TRBV5-1 TRBD2
AWEGGTLKRGTQY TRBJ2-3 13 TRBV30 .
ASSYPWIGAEQY TRBJ2-7 12 TRBV6-5 .
ASSLQGRAEAF TRBJ1-1 11 TRBV7-9 .
AGRTGGNEKLF TRBJ1-4 11 TRBV2 TRBD1
ASSPRTDPGANYGYT TRBJ1-2 15 TRBV13 .
ASSSTSAVPYEQY TRBJ2-7 13 TRBV7-9 TRBD2
ASAAYTDTQY TRBJ2-3 10 TRBV6-5 .
ASSWMAVGAGELF TRBJ2-2 13 TRBV11-2 .
ASITGDMNTEAF TRBJ1-1 12 TRBV28 TRBD1
ASSPPHSTNEKLF TRBJ1-4 13 TRBV18 .
ASSLSAVPETQY TRBJ2-5 12 TRBV5-5 .
ASSWDVNQPQH TRBJ1-5 11 TRBV5-1 .
ASSLWEGTYEQY TRBJ2-7 12 TRBV6-5 TRBD2
ATSDRQGGPSSYNEQF TRBJ2-1 16 TRBV24-1 TRBD1
ASSFATGIEQY TRBJ2-7 11 TRBV11-2 TRBD1
ASSLSSGNTIY TRBJ1-3 11 TRBV7-2 .
ASSLVAGMENEQF TRBJ2-1 13 TRBV5-1 TRBD2
ASSPRYDRQETQY TRBJ2-5 13 TRBV27 .
ASSLIRGIAGNTIY TRBJ1-3 14 TRBV7-2 .
ASSRPADRDNEQF TRBJ2-1 13 TRBV7-9 .
ASSSQRNQPQH TRBJ1-5 11 TRBV19 .
ASRTGGSSNEKLF TRBJ1-4 13 TRBV28 .